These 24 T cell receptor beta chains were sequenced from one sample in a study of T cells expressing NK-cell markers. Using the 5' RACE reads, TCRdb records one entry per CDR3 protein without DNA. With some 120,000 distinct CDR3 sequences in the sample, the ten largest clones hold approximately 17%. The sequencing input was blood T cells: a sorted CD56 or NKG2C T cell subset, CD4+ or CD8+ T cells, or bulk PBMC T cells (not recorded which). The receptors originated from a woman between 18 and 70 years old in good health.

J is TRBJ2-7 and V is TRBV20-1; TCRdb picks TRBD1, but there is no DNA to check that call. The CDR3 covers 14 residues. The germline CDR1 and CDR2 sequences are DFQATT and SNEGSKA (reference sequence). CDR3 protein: CSAGAGALPYEQYF.

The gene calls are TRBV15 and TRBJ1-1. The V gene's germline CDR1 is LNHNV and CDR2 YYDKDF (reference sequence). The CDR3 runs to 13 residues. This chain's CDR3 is CVTSREEGAEAFF.

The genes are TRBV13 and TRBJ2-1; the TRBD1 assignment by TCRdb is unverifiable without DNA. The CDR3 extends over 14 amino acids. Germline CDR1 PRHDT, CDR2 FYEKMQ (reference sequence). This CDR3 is CASSSRQGAGEQFF.

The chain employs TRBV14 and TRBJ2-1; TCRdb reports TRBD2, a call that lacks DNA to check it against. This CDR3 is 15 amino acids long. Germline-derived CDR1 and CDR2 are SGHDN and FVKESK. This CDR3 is CASTLAGVRYNEQFF.

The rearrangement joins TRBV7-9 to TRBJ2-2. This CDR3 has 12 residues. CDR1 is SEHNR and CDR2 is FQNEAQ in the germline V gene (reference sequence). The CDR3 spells CASSLWPGELFF.

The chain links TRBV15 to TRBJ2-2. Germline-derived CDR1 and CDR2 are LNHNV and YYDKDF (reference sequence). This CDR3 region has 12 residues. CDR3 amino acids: CATSEGSGELFF.

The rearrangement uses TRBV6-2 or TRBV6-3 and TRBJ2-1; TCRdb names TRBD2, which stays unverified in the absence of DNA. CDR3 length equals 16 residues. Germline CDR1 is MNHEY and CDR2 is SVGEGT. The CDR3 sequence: CASSLWAGTRYNEQFF.

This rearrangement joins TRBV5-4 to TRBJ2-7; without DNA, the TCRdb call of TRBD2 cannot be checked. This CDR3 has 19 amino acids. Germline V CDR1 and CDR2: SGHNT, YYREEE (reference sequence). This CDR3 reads CASSLGGWQTGLLSYEQYF.

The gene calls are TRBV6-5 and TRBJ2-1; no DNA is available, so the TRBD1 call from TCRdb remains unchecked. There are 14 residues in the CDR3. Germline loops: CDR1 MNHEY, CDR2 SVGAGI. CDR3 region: CASSYWDGYNEQFF.

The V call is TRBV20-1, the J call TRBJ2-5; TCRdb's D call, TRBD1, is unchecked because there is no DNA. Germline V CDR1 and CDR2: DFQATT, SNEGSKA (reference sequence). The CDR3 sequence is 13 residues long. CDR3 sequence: CSARVDRGETQYF.

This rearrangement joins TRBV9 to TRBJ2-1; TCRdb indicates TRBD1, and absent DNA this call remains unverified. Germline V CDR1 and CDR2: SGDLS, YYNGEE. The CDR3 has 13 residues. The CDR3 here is CASSGGGARKQFF.

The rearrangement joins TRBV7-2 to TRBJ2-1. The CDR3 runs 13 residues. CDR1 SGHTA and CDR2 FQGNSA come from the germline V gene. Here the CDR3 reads CASSLALFNEQFF.

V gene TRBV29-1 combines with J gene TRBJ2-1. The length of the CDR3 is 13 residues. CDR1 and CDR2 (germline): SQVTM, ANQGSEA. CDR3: CSVLGAYYNEQFF.

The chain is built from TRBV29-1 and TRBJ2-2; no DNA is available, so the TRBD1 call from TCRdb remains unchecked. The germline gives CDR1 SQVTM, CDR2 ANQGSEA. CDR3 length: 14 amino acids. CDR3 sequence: CSVAGTANTGELFF.

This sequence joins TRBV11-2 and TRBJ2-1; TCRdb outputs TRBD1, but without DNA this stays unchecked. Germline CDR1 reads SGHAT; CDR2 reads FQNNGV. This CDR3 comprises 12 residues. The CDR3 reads CASKQDYNEQFF.

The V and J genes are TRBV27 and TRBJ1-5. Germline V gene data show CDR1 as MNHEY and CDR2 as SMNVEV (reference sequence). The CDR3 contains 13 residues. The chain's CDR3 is CASSFQSNQPQHF.

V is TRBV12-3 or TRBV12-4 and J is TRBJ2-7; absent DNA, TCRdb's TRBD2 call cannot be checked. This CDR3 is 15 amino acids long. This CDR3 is CASSLGTSGLYEQYF.

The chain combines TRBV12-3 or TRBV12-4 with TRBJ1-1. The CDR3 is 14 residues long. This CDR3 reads CASKPGTPDAEAFF.

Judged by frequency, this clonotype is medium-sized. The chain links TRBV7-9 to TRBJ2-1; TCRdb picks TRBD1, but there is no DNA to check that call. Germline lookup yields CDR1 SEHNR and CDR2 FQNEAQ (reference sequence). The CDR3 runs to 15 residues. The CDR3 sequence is CASKTGGTGDNEQFF.

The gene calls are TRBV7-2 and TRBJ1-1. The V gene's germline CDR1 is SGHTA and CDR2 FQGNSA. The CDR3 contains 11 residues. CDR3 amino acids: CASRRGAEAFF. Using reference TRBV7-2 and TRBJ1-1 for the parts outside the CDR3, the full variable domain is GAGVSQSPSNKVTEKGKDVELRCDPISGHTALYWYRQSLGQGLEFLIYFQGNSAPDKSGLPSDRFSAERTGGSVSTLTIQRTQQEDSAVYLCASRRGAEAFFGQGTRLTVV.

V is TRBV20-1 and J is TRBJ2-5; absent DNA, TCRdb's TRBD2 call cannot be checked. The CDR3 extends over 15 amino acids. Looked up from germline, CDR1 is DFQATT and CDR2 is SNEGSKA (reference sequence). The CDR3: CSARKAGAGKETQYF.

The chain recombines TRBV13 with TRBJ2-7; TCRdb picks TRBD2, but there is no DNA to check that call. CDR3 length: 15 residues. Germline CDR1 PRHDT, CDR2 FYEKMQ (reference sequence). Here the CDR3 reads CASSPPGTSDYEQYF.

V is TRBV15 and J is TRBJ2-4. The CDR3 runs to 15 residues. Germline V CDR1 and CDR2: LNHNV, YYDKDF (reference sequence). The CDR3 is CATSSPSLAKNIQYF.

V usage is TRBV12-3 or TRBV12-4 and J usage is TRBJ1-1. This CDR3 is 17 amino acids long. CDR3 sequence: CASRVGLVGKLNTEAFF.